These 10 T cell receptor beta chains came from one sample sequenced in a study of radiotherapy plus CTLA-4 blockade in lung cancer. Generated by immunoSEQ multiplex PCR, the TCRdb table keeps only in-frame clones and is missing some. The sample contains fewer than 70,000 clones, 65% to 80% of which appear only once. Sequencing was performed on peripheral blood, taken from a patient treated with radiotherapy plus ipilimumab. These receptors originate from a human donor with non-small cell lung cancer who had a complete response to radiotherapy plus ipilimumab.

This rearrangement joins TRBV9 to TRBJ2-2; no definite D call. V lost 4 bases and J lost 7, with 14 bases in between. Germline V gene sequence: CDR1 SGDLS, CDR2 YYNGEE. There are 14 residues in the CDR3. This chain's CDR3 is CASSPGPLDGELFF. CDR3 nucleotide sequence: TGTGCCAGCAGCCCTGGACCACTTGACGGGGAGCTGTTTTTT.

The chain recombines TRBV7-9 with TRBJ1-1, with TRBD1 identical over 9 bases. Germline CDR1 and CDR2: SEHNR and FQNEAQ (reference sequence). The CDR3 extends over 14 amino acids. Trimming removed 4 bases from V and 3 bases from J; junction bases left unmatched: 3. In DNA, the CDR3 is TGTGCCAGCAGCTCCGGACAGGGGTACACTGAAGCTTTCTTT. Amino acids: CASSSGQGYTEAFF. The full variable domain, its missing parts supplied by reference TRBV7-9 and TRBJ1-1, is DTGVSQNPRHKITKRGQNVTFRCDPISEHNRLYWYRQTLGQGPEFLTYFQNEAQLEKSRLLSDRFSAERPKGSFSTLEIQRTEQGDSAMYLCASSSGQGYTEAFFGQGTRLTVV.

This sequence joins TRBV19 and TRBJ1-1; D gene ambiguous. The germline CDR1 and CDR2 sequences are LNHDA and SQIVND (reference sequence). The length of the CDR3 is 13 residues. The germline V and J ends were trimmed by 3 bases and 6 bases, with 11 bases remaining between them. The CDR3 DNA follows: TGTGCCAGTAGTATTGCGAGAGGGTCTGAAGCTTTCTTT. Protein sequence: CASSIARGSEAFF.

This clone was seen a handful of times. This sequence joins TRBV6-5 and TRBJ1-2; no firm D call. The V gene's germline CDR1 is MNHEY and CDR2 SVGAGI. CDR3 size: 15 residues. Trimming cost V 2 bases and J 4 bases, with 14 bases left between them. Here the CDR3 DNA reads TGTGCCAGCAGTTACGGGATGAAGCGAGGCTATGGCTACACCTTC. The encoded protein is CASSYGMKRGYGYTF.

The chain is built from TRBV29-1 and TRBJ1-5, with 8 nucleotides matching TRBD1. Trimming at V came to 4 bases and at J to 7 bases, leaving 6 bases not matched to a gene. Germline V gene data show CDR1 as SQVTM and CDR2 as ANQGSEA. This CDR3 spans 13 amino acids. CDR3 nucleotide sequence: TGCAGCGTTGGCGGACAGGGAGGCCAGCCCCAGCATTTT. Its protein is CSVGGQGGQPQHF.

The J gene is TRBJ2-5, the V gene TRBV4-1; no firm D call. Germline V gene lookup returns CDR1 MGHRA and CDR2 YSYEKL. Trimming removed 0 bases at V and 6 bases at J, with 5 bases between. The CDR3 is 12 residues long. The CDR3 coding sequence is TGCGCCAGCAGCCAAGATTTGAAGACCCAGTACTTC. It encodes CASSQDLKTQYF.

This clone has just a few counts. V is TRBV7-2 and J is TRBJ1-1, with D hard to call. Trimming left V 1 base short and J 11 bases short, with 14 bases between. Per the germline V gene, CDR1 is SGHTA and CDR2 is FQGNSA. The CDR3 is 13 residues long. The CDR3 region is CASSLGVRDGAFF. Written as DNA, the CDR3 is TGTGCCAGCAGCTTAGGTGTCCGTGATGGGGCTTTCTTT.

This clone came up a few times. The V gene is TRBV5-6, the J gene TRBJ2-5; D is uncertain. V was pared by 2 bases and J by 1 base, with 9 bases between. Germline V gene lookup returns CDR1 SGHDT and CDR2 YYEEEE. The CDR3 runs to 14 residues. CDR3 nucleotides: TGTGCCAGCAGCTTAGGGCGGACCCAAGAGACCCAGTACTTC. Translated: CASSLGRTQETQYF.

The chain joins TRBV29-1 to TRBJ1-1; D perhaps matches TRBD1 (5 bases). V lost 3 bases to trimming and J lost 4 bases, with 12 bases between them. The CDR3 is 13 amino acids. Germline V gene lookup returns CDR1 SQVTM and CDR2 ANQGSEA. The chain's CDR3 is CSVDRAIGTEAFF. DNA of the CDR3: TGCAGCGTTGACAGGGCGATAGGCACTGAAGCTTTCTTT. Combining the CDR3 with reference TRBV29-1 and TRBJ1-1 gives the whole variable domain SAVISQKPSRDICQRGTSLTIQCQVDSQVTMMFWYRQQPGQSLTLIATANQGSEATYESGFVIDKFPISRPNLTFSTLTVSNMSPEDSSIYLCSVDRAIGTEAFFGQGTRLTVV.

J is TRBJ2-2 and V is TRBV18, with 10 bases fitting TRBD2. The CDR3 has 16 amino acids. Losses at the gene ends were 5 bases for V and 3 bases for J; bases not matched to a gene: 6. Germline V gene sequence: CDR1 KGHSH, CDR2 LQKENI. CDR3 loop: CASSSLAGDHTGELFF. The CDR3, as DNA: TGTGCCAGCTCATCGCTAGCGGGAGATCACACCGGGGAGCTGTTTTTT.